This T cell receptor (beta chain) was found in a study of blood T cell repertoires in COVID-19. At the level of the study: Acute-phase and convalescent COVID-19 samples originated in the United States, Italy and Spain. Sample material is recorded as cDNA or gDNA derived from T cells, B-cell-depleted T cells, or PBMCs.

Original handling: Scientists estimated how many nucleated cells there were by amplifying reference gene primers. Clones were sequenced by immunoSEQ multiplex PCR, and TCRdb holds only the in-frame ones, with some missing. V, J and clone size are taken as reported in that table, and D and trimming were inferred from the DNA itself. The table has about 140,000 clones, approximately 90% seen once. The TCR originated in a woman aged 40-49 years with acute or convalescent COVID-19. The sequenced material came from peripheral blood.

The CDR3 bases are TGCGCCAGCAGCCAAGCATTAGGGACAGGGTGGACAGATACGCAGTATTTT. Translating it yields CASSQALGTGWTDTQYF. The chain combines TRBV4-3 with TRBJ2-3, with 9 bases identical to TRBD1. V trimming: 1 base; J trimming: 3 bases; junction bases outside the gene matches: 8. This CDR3 region has 17 residues. Germline V gives CDR1 LGHNA, CDR2 YSLEER.